A selection of T cell receptor beta chains follows, all from one sample in a study of regulatory T cells in long-lasting Graves disease. TCRdb re-called the multiplex PCR reads with MiXCR, one entry per CDR3 protein. Counted here are fewer than 450,000 distinct CDR3 sequences, 23% occurring once; the ten biggest clones make up roughly 26%. This specimen consisted of peripheral blood mononuclear cells (PBMCs), obtained when the disease was refractory, from a patient treated with antithyroid drugs. Receptors were obtained from a female donor with Graves disease. Both conserved end residues are part of each CDR3. Fields, in order: D gene, J gene, clone size, V gene, CDR3 DNA, CDR3 protein. The D gene is left open where the match is weak. Size values are once, few and many counts, or a class for expanded clones, and some rows have none.

D gene: NA
J gene: TRBJ2-5
clone size: many
V gene: TRBV20-1
CDR3 DNA: TGCAGTGCCCGGGAGTTTGGGGCCCAGTACTTC
CDR3 protein: CSAREFGAQYF

D gene: TRBD1
J gene: TRBJ1-5
clone size: many
V gene: TRBV2
CDR3 DNA: TGTGCCAGCAGGCTGACAGGGGTTGGAAGCAATCAGCCCCAGCATTTT
CDR3 protein: CASRLTGVGSNQPQHF

D gene: TRBD1
J gene: TRBJ1-2
clone size: many
V gene: TRBV20-1
CDR3 DNA: TGCAGTGCCACCGGGACAGTGAATAACTATGGCTACACCTTC
CDR3 protein: CSATGTVNNYGYTF

D gene: NA
J gene: TRBJ2-2
clone size: NA
V gene: TRBV5-1
CDR3 DNA: TGCGCCAGCAGCTTCTGGGGGTCCGGGGAGCTGTTTTTT
CDR3 protein: CASSFWGSGELFF

D gene: NA
J gene: TRBJ2-7
clone size: NA
V gene: TRBV7-9
CDR3 DNA: TGTGCCAGCAGCCCAACCGGCCGGGGGTCCTACGAGCAGTACTTC
CDR3 protein: CASSPTGRGSYEQYF

D gene: TRBD1
J gene: TRBJ1-2
clone size: many
V gene: TRBV2
CDR3 DNA: TGTGCCAGCAGGGGACAGGTTAGCGGCTACACCTTC
CDR3 protein: CASRGQVSGYTF

D gene: NA
J gene: TRBJ2-7
clone size: once
V gene: TRBV7-2
CDR3 DNA: TGTGCCAGCAGCTTTGGCAGGGGAGGCCACGAGCAGTACTTC
CDR3 protein: CASSFGRGGHEQYF

D gene: NA
J gene: TRBJ2-4
clone size: many
V gene: TRBV18
CDR3 DNA: TGTGCCAGCTCACCTCCTCAGCTAGCCAAAAACATTCAGTACTTC
CDR3 protein: CASSPPQLAKNIQYF

D gene: NA
J gene: TRBJ1-1
clone size: few
V gene: TRBV20-1
CDR3 DNA: TGCAGTGCTAGACCCAGGAAAGGGGAAGCTTTCTTT
CDR3 protein: CSARPRKGEAFF

D gene: TRBD2
J gene: TRBJ2-5
clone size: few
V gene: TRBV24-1
CDR3 DNA: TGTGCCACCAGTGACCCGGGAGGGACAATCCAAGAGACCCAGTACTTC
CDR3 protein: CATSDPGGTIQETQYF

D gene: NA
J gene: TRBJ2-7
clone size: few
V gene: TRBV7-2
CDR3 DNA: TGTGCCAGCAGCTTAGTTGCCCCGGTGGAAGTATCCTACGAGCAGTACTTC
CDR3 protein: CASSLVAPVEVSYEQYF

D gene: NA
J gene: TRBJ1-1
clone size: few
V gene: TRBV19
CDR3 DNA: TGTGCCAGTAGTATAGCTCCAAACACTGAAGCTTTCTTT
CDR3 protein: CASSIAPNTEAFF

D gene: NA
J gene: TRBJ2-7
clone size: many
V gene: TRBV7-8
CDR3 DNA: TGTGCCAGCAGCTTATTTCTAGACTCCTACGAGCAGTACTTC
CDR3 protein: CASSLFLDSYEQYF

D gene: NA
J gene: TRBJ2-6
clone size: NA
V gene: TRBV29-1
CDR3 DNA: TGCAGCGTTGGGGGTAGGACAACTGGGGCCAACGTCCTGACTTTC
CDR3 protein: CSVGGRTTGANVLTF

D gene: NA
J gene: TRBJ1-6
clone size: many
V gene: TRBV2
CDR3 DNA: TGTGCCAGCAAAGAAGGACCGAACCCTAATTCACCCCTCCACTTT
CDR3 protein: CASKEGPNPNSPLHF

D gene: TRBD2
J gene: TRBJ2-7
clone size: few
V gene: TRBV28
CDR3 DNA: TGTGCCAGCAGTCTTCCGACTAGCGGGACTGGATCCGAGCAGTACTTC
CDR3 protein: CASSLPTSGTGSEQYF

D gene: NA
J gene: TRBJ1-1
clone size: few
V gene: TRBV7-9
CDR3 DNA: TGTGCCAGCAGCTTAATCACCGGGGATGGTTTCTTT
CDR3 protein: CASSLITGDGFF

D gene: TRBD1
J gene: TRBJ2-7
clone size: few
V gene: TRBV18
CDR3 DNA: TGTGTCAGCTCACCACCTCACAGGGGTTCCTACGAGCAGTACTTC
CDR3 protein: CVSSPPHRGSYEQYF

D gene: TRBD1
J gene: TRBJ1-1
clone size: few
V gene: TRBV13
CDR3 DNA: TGTGCCAGCAGCTTAGCAGGGACAGGGGAACGAGGGGACACTGAAGCTTTCTTT
CDR3 protein: CASSLAGTGERGDTEAFF

D gene: NA
J gene: TRBJ2-5
clone size: many
V gene: TRBV2
CDR3 DNA: TGTGCCAGCAGGCCCGGGGAGACCCAGTACTTC
CDR3 protein: CASRPGETQYF

D gene: TRBD1
J gene: TRBJ1-2
clone size: NA
V gene: TRBV18
CDR3 DNA: TGTGCCAGCTCACCTCGATATCCCGACAGGGAGAACTATGGCTACACCTTC
CDR3 protein: CASSPRYPDRENYGYTF

D gene: NA
J gene: TRBJ1-1
clone size: few
V gene: TRBV7-3
CDR3 DNA: TGTGCCAGCAGCTTAGATCCCAGGGAGGGCACTGAAGCTTTCTTT
CDR3 protein: CASSLDPREGTEAFF

D gene: NA
J gene: TRBJ1-3
clone size: many
V gene: TRBV28
CDR3 DNA: TGTGCCAGCAGTTTACCACCCGTTCCCTCTGGAAACACCATATATTTT
CDR3 protein: CASSLPPVPSGNTIYF

D gene: NA
J gene: TRBJ1-1
clone size: many
V gene: TRBV2
CDR3 DNA: TGTGCCAGCAGTATGGACACCGTGAACACTGAAGCTTTCTTT
CDR3 protein: CASSMDTVNTEAFF

D gene: NA
J gene: TRBJ1-1
clone size: few
V gene: TRBV29-1
CDR3 DNA: TGCAGCACCGGACATGGGGATGAAGCTTTCTTT
CDR3 protein: CSTGHGDEAFF

D gene: TRBD2
J gene: TRBJ2-7
clone size: many
V gene: TRBV20-1
CDR3 DNA: TGCAGTGCTGGGTCTAGCGGGAGTCGGTCCTACGAGCAGTACTTC
CDR3 protein: CSAGSSGSRSYEQYF

D gene: NA
J gene: TRBJ1-1
clone size: few
V gene: TRBV20-1
CDR3 DNA: TGCAGTGCTAAAACTGTAAAGGGGGACACTGAAGCTTTCTTT
CDR3 protein: CSAKTVKGDTEAFF

D gene: NA
J gene: TRBJ1-1
clone size: many
V gene: TRBV10-2
CDR3 DNA: TGCGCCAGCAGTGAGGAAGAATCGGCAAGGACTGAAGCTTTCTTT
CDR3 protein: CASSEEESARTEAFF

D gene: NA
J gene: TRBJ2-5
clone size: few
V gene: TRBV28
CDR3 DNA: TGTGCCAGCAGCCTGGCCTCCCCCAGGACCCAGTACTTC
CDR3 protein: CASSLASPRTQYF

D gene: NA
J gene: TRBJ2-7
clone size: many
V gene: TRBV7-2
CDR3 DNA: TGTGCCAGCAGCTTAGGAGCGGGCCGGAGCTCCTACGAGCAGTACTTC
CDR3 protein: CASSLGAGRSSYEQYF

D gene: NA
J gene: TRBJ1-1
clone size: NA
V gene: TRBV20-1
CDR3 DNA: TGCAGTGCTAGAGAACTAGGGGCCTATGGGAGGAACACTGAAGCTTTCTTT
CDR3 protein: CSARELGAYGRNTEAFF

D gene: NA
J gene: TRBJ2-7
clone size: NA
V gene: TRBV5-6
CDR3 DNA: TGTGCCAGCAGCTTAACAGGGCGGGAGCAGTACTTC
CDR3 protein: CASSLTGREQYF

D gene: NA
J gene: TRBJ1-2
clone size: NA
V gene: TRBV19
CDR3 DNA: TGTGCCAGTATTTCTCCGCGGACCTATGGCTACACCTTC
CDR3 protein: CASISPRTYGYTF

D gene: NA
J gene: TRBJ1-1
clone size: NA
V gene: TRBV20-1
CDR3 DNA: TGCAGTGCTAGAGATTACGGCAGCCCCCACACTGAAGCTTTCTTT
CDR3 protein: CSARDYGSPHTEAFF

D gene: NA
J gene: TRBJ2-5
clone size: many
V gene: TRBV6-5
CDR3 DNA: TGTGCCAGCAGTTACTCGGAGACGCAAGAGACCCAGTACTTC
CDR3 protein: CASSYSETQETQYF

D gene: NA
J gene: TRBJ1-3
clone size: NA
V gene: TRBV12-3/TRBV12-4
CDR3 DNA: TGTGCCAGCAGTACTCGGGGAAACACCATATATTTT
CDR3 protein: CASSTRGNTIYF

D gene: NA
J gene: TRBJ1-5
clone size: many
V gene: TRBV28
CDR3 DNA: TGTGCCAGCAGTTTTCTGAATAGCAATCAGCCCCAGCATTTT
CDR3 protein: CASSFLNSNQPQHF

D gene: NA
J gene: TRBJ1-2
clone size: once
V gene: TRBV14
CDR3 DNA: TGTGCCAGCAGCCGACAGGCGGCTAACTATGGCTACACCTTC
CDR3 protein: CASSRQAANYGYTF

D gene: NA
J gene: TRBJ2-7
clone size: NA
V gene: TRBV4-1
CDR3 DNA: TGCGCCAGCAGCCAAGGCCAACAAAACCCGACAGGCTTCTACGAGCAGTACTTC
CDR3 protein: CASSQGQQNPTGFYEQYF

D gene: NA
J gene: TRBJ2-7
clone size: NA
V gene: TRBV20-1
CDR3 DNA: TGCAGTGCTACCCCCCGGACTTCCAGCTCCTACGAGCAGTACTTC
CDR3 protein: CSATPRTSSSYEQYF

D gene: TRBD2
J gene: TRBJ2-7
clone size: few
V gene: TRBV7-2
CDR3 DNA: TGTGCCAGCAGCTTAGAGGCGGGAGCTACCTACGAGCAGTACTTC
CDR3 protein: CASSLEAGATYEQYF

D gene: NA
J gene: TRBJ1-2
clone size: many
V gene: TRBV2
CDR3 DNA: TGTGCCAGCAGTGAAGCCGGAACAGTGAACTATGGCTACACCTTC
CDR3 protein: CASSEAGTVNYGYTF

D gene: NA
J gene: TRBJ2-7
clone size: few
V gene: TRBV30
CDR3 DNA: TGTGCCTGGAGTGCGCCCCGCGCAGGGAATTCCTACGAGCAGTACTTC
CDR3 protein: CAWSAPRAGNSYEQYF

D gene: TRBD1
J gene: TRBJ2-7
clone size: NA
V gene: TRBV18
CDR3 DNA: TGTGCCAGCTCACCACTAGGGATACAGGGGTTCGAGCAGTACTTC
CDR3 protein: CASSPLGIQGFEQYF

D gene: NA
J gene: TRBJ1-5
clone size: NA
V gene: TRBV6-2/TRBV6-3
CDR3 DNA: TGTGCCAGCTCTGAGGGGCGCTTGGGACAGCCCCAGCATTTT
CDR3 protein: CASSEGRLGQPQHF